The 30 T cell receptor beta chains reported below all come from one sample, sequenced in a study of blood T cell repertoires in COVID-19. TCRdb's copy holds only in-frame clones and misses some; the assay was immunoSEQ multiplex PCR. The repertoire has 150,000 or so clones, roughly four fifths of them found once; the top ten carry 3%. The sequencing input was peripheral blood. The receptors shown here come from a woman older than 75 with acute or convalescent COVID-19.

V is TRBV4-3 and J is TRBJ1-1; D gene unclear. The length of the CDR3 is 15 residues. Germline V gives CDR1 LGHNA, CDR2 YSLEER. V gave up 3 bases and J gave up 3 bases, with 14 bases separating them. The CDR3 loop is CASSQTWQVDTEAFF. In DNA form, the CDR3 reads TGCGCCAGCAGCCAGACGTGGCAGGTTGACACTGAAGCTTTCTTT.

J is TRBJ1-2 and V is TRBV7-8, with D tentatively TRBD1 (6 bases). Germline V CDR1 and CDR2: SGHVS, FQNEAQ. This CDR3 contains 14 residues. Trimming removed 1 base at V and 10 bases at J, with 16 bases between. The CDR3 here is CASSLGPQQGNYTF. CDR3 nucleotides: TGTGCCAGCAGCTTAGGACCACAACAGGGCAACTACACCTTC.

This clone was seen a handful of times. This chain uses TRBV5-1 with TRBJ2-3, with D unresolved. The CDR3 is 12 residues long. Trimming shortened V by 1 base and J by 5 bases, and 5 bases separated the two germline ends. Germline-derived CDR1 and CDR2 are SGHRS and YFSETQ. The CDR3 reads CASSLLQDTQYF. The CDR3 region has the DNA TGCGCCAGCAGCTTGTTACAAGATACGCAGTATTTT.

The chain employs TRBV7-3 and TRBJ2-2; 8 bases match TRBD2. The germline CDR1 and CDR2 sequences are SGHTA and FQGTGA. This CDR3 contains 17 residues. The V and J ends lost 5 bases and 5 bases, in that order; junction bases with no gene match: 13. For the CDR3, the DNA is TGTGCCAGCAGCCCTTACGGGGGGGCTCCTAAAACCGGGGAGCTGTTTTTT. Translated, it gives CASSPYGGAPKTGELFF.

This clone has a handful of counts. The chain carries TRBV11-3 and TRBJ2-5; tentatively, D is TRBD1 (5 bases). Looked up from germline, CDR1 is SGHNT and CDR2 is YENEEA. The CDR3 is made up of 17 amino acids. V lost 5 bases and J lost 3, with 22 bases in between. CDR3 bases: TGTGCCAGCAGCCAGGGAAGCTTGCGACAAGGGGAAGAGACCCAGTACTTC. It encodes CASSQGSLRQGEETQYF. Based on the CDR3 plus reference TRBV11-3 and TRBJ2-5, the full variable domain is EAGVVQSPRYKIIEKKQPVAFWCNPISGHNTLYWYLQNLGQGPELLIRYENEEAVDDSQLPKDRFSAERLKGVDSTLKIQPAELGDSAVYLCASSQGSLRQGEETQYFGPGTRLLVL.

The chain uses TRBV5-4 and TRBJ2-3, with D possibly being TRBD2 (6 bases). The CDR3 extends over 18 amino acids. Trimming removed 6 bases at V and 0 bases at J, with 23 bases between. Germline CDR1 is SGHNT and CDR2 is YYREEE (reference sequence). In DNA form, the CDR3 reads TGTGCCAGCAACAAAGGCGCCGGGGGAGAACCTAGCACAGATACGCAGTATTTT. Residues: CASNKGAGGEPSTDTQYF.

V usage is TRBV5-1 and J usage is TRBJ2-1; 9 bases match TRBD1. This CDR3 is built from 20 residues. The V and J ends lost 2 bases and 6 bases, in that order; junction bases with no gene match: 21. Per germline, CDR1 SGHRS and CDR2 YFSETQ. This CDR3 reads CASSLTSRDRDRDSPNEQFF. The CDR3 DNA reads TGCGCCAGCAGCTTAACGTCCCGGGACAGGGACAGGGACTCCCCCAATGAGCAGTTCTTC.

This clone was observed once. The rearrangement uses TRBV6-5 and TRBJ1-6, with D possibly being TRBD1 (5 bases). Germline V lookup: CDR1 MNHEY, CDR2 SVGAGI. V was pared by 2 bases and J by 3 bases, with 8 bases between. The CDR3 has 15 residues. In DNA form, the CDR3 reads TGTGCCAGCAGTTACCAGGGATTCTATAATTCACCCCTCCACTTT. Translation gives CASSYQGFYNSPLHF.

The chain joins TRBV7-3 to TRBJ2-3; TRBD1 aligns across 7 bases. The ends lost 3 bases at V and 6 bases at J; junction bases unmatched: 9. The CDR3 contains 15 residues. CDR1 is SGHTA and CDR2 is FQGTGA in the germline V gene. CDR3 bases: TGTGCCAGCAGCTTTAGACAGGGTGTTATGGATACGCAGTATTTT. It encodes CASSFRQGVMDTQYF.

The chain has TRBV5-4 and TRBJ2-3; maybe TRBD2 (6 bases). Trimming removed 2 bases at V and 5 bases at J, with 12 bases between. The germline V gene has CDR1 SGHNT and CDR2 YYREEE (reference sequence). This CDR3 has 14 amino acids. CDR3 in DNA: TGTGCCAGCAGCTTTGGGGGAGGACAAGATACGCAGTATTTT. It encodes CASSFGGGQDTQYF.

This clone occurred once. The chain links TRBV12-3 or TRBV12-4 to TRBJ1-3, with 8 positions matching TRBD1. The CDR3 has 13 amino acids. V trimming: 6 bases; J trimming: 5 bases; junction bases outside the gene matches: 3. CDR3 sequence: CASRTGDRNTIYF. CDR3 nucleotides: TGTGCCAGCAGGACAGGGGACAGAAACACCATATATTTT.

The chain is built from TRBV4-2 and TRBJ2-1, with D possibly being TRBD2 (5 bases). Germline CDR1 reads LGHNA; CDR2 reads YNFKEQ. This CDR3 comprises 16 residues. V was trimmed by 0 bases and J by 3 bases, leaving 12 bases between them. CDR3 bases: TGTGCCAGCAGCCAAGATCTTGTCGGGGTCTACAATGAGCAGTTCTTC. Translation: CASSQDLVGVYNEQFF.

The chain couples TRBV19 to TRBJ2-2; D might be TRBD2 (6 bases). Between the trimmed V and J ends, which lost 6 bases and 2 bases, there was a span of 13 bases. Per the germline V gene, CDR1 is LNHDA and CDR2 is SQIVND (reference sequence). This CDR3 has 15 residues. The CDR3 nucleotides are TGTGCCAGTAGAAGGAGGGGCGTAAACACCGGGGAGCTGTTTTTT. Its translation: CASRRRGVNTGELFF.

The chain joins TRBV4-1 to TRBJ2-7; the match to TRBD2 covers 13 bases. The CDR3 covers 17 residues. The germline V gene encodes CDR1 MGHRA and CDR2 YSYEKL. Germline trimming cut 1 base from V and 4 bases from J; bases unmatched to any gene: 7. CDR3 DNA sequence: TGCGCCAGCAGCCAAGGGACTAGCGGGGGAACAACGTACGAGCAGTACTTC. Its translation: CASSQGTSGGTTYEQYF.

As regards this clone: Sequence at one end of the junction differs from germline and may be a read error. This chain uses TRBV29-1 with TRBJ1-2, with D possibly TRBD1 on 5 matching bases. Germline V lookup: CDR1 SQVTM, CDR2 ANQGSEA. The CDR3 consists of 11 residues. The CDR3 DNA sequence: TGCAGCGTTGAGGGATTTTGGGGCCGACTCTTC. It encodes CSVEGFWGRLF.

This rearrangement joins TRBV7-9 to TRBJ2-5; D possibly corresponds to TRBD1 (6 bases). Per germline, CDR1 SEHNR and CDR2 FQNEAQ (reference sequence). V shed 4 bases and J shed 5 bases, with 14 bases lying between them. The CDR3 consists of 14 residues. This CDR3 is CASSSTDRGETQYF. As DNA, the CDR3 is TGTGCCAGCAGCTCTACCGATAGGGGGGAGACCCAGTACTTC.

The chain has TRBV11-2 and TRBJ1-5, with 7 bases identical to TRBD1. Germline assignment: CDR1 SGHAT and CDR2 FQNNGV. The CDR3 extends over 17 amino acids. V gave up 1 base and J gave up 4 bases; unmatched junction bases: 10. In DNA, the CDR3 is TGTGCCAGCAGCTTAGGAGCAGGGGGGAGCGGGAATCAGCCCCAGCATTTT. It yields the protein CASSLGAGGSGNQPQHF.

This rearrangement joins TRBV18 to TRBJ2-1, with D hard to call. This CDR3 has 13 residues. Between the trimmed V and J ends, which lost 6 bases and 2 bases, there was a span of 8 bases. CDR1 KGHSH and CDR2 LQKENI come from the germline V gene. The CDR3 DNA reads as TGTGCCAGCTCCGAGCAGGCCTACAATGAGCAGTTCTTC. Translating it yields CASSEQAYNEQFF.

The chain is built from TRBV2 and TRBJ1-2, with a tentative D call TRBD1 (6 bases). V lost 7 bases to trimming and J lost 8 bases, with 14 bases between them. Germline loops: CDR1 SNHLY, CDR2 FYNNEI. CDR3 length equals 12 residues. CDR3 loop: CASNGGPFGYTF. CDR3 nucleotide sequence: TGTGCCAGCAACGGGGGGCCCTTCGGCTACACCTTC.

The gene calls are TRBV5-8 and TRBJ2-3, with 7 bases fitting TRBD2. Germline CDR1 reads SGHTS; CDR2 reads YDEGEE. This CDR3 has 17 amino acids. The V gene end was trimmed by 5 bases and the J gene end by 4 bases; junction bases not matched to a gene: 16. Here the CDR3 DNA reads TGTGCCAGCAGTTTCGAGAAGCAAGCGGGGAGCGCAGATACGCAGTATTTT. This sequence encodes CASSFEKQAGSADTQYF.

This clone came up a few times. The rearrangement links TRBV6-6 to TRBJ1-2, with D tentatively TRBD1 (5 bases). Germline V gives CDR1 MNHNY, CDR2 SVGAGI (reference sequence). V dropped 7 bases and J dropped 6 bases, with 18 bases sitting between them. This CDR3 comprises 14 residues. This CDR3 is CASTQQAGENGYTF. The CDR3 coding sequence is TGTGCCAGCACCCAACAGGCGGGGGAGAATGGCTACACCTTC.

This clone appeared once. The V gene is TRBV5-1, the J gene TRBJ1-1; a possible D gene is TRBD1 (6 bases). Germline-derived CDR1 and CDR2 are SGHRS and YFSETQ. V lost 3 bases, J lost 2 bases, and 11 bases lay in between. This CDR3 is built from 14 residues. DNA of the CDR3: TGCGCCAGCAGCTCCGGGACATCCAACACTGAAGCTTTCTTT. This encodes CASSSGTSNTEAFF.

The V gene is TRBV5-1, the J gene TRBJ2-5; 12 bases match TRBD2. The CDR3 is 19 residues long. J lost 1 base, V lost 0 bases, and 10 bases had no gene match. In germline, CDR1 is SGHRS, CDR2 YFSETQ. CDR3 sequence (DNA): TGCGCCAGCAGCTTGGCGGCTAGCGGGGGGGCCCTTTCCCAAGAGACCCAGTACTTC. This translates into CASSLAASGGALSQETQYF.

This clone was observed once. J is TRBJ1-2 and V is TRBV5-8, with D tentatively TRBD1 (6 bases). V shed 0 bases and J shed 0 bases, with 9 bases lying between them. The CDR3 has 15 amino acids. CDR1 and CDR2 (germline): SGHTS, YDEGEE. CDR3 in DNA: TGTGCCAGCAGCTTGGCGGGGACACCTAACTATGGCTACACCTTC. The encoded protein is CASSLAGTPNYGYTF. The full variable domain, completed using reference TRBV5-8 and TRBJ1-2, is EAGVTQSPTHLIKTRGQQATLRCSPISGHTSVYWYQQALGLGLQFLLWYDEGEERNRGNFPPRFSGRQFPNYSSELNVNALELEDSALYLCASSLAGTPNYGYTFGSGTRLTVV.

V is TRBV18 and J is TRBJ2-7; D might be TRBD2 (7 bases). The V gene lost 2 bases and the J gene lost 3 bases, with 11 bases spanning the gap. This CDR3 region has 14 residues. Germline lookup yields CDR1 KGHSH and CDR2 LQKENI. The CDR3 DNA reads as TGTGCCAGCTCACCAAGGGGGGGCGACTACGAGCAGTACTTC. This codes for CASSPRGGDYEQYF.

J is TRBJ1-2 and V is TRBV7-9; 7 positions agree with TRBD1. CDR1 and CDR2 (germline): SEHNR, FQNEAQ (reference sequence). This CDR3 is 16 amino acids long. Trimming took 5 bases from V and 2 from J; bases not matched to a gene: 11. The CDR3 protein is CASSERDRPSNYGYTF. In nucleotides, the CDR3 is TGTGCCAGCAGCGAACGGGACAGACCGAGCAACTATGGCTACACCTTC.

The V call is TRBV30, the J call TRBJ1-1, with D possibly matching TRBD1 (5 bases). Trimming stripped 6 bases from V and 6 bases from J, with 17 bases between. The CDR3 spans 13 residues. Germline V gene data show CDR1 as GTSNPN and CDR2 as SVGIG (reference sequence). The CDR3 spells CACYRDLGAEAFF. In DNA, the CDR3 is TGTGCCTGCTACCGGGACTTGGGGGCTGAAGCTTTCTTT.

The chain uses TRBV6-5 and TRBJ1-2; D is perhaps TRBD1 (5 bases). V gave up 6 bases and J gave up 4 bases, with 9 bases separating them. CDR1 and CDR2 (germline): MNHEY, SVGAGI. CDR3 size: 12 residues. The CDR3 DNA follows: TGTGCCAGCAGAAGGGACTTCTATGGCTACACCTTC. Amino acids: CASRRDFYGYTF.

This clone has only a few counts. The chain recombines TRBV19 with TRBJ1-6; no firm D call. The V end was cut by 6 bases, the J end by 10 bases, with 16 bases between. This CDR3 contains 14 residues. Germline-derived CDR1 and CDR2 are LNHDA and SQIVND (reference sequence). DNA for the CDR3: TGTGCCAGTAGCCTGCCGGGGTCGAGGTCACCCCTCCACTTT. Its translation: CASSLPGSRSPLHF.

The rearrangement uses TRBV24-1 and TRBJ1-3; D gene ambiguous. The CDR3 length is 13 residues. The germline V and J ends were trimmed by 7 bases and 0 bases, with 6 bases remaining between them. Germline V CDR1 and CDR2: KGHDR, SFDVKD. CDR3 amino acids: CATRGSSGNTIYF. The CDR3 region has the DNA TGTGCCACCAGGGGGAGCTCTGGAAACACCATATATTTT.